The 32 T cell receptor beta chains below come from one sample, sequenced in a study of STAT5B mutations in CD4+ large granular lymphocyte leukemia. The table came from immunoSEQ multiplex PCR; TCRdb's copy has only in-frame clones and leaves some out. Counted here are fewer than 25,000 clones, about four fifths occurring once; the ten biggest clones make up roughly 9%. The sequenced material came from CD4+ T cells from blood buffy coats. The receptors were gathered from a human donor in good health.

The chain carries TRBV28 and TRBJ2-7, with TRBD1 identical over 11 bases. V dropped 2 bases and J dropped 3; count of bases not matched to a gene: 6. There are 16 residues in the CDR3. Germline assignment: CDR1 MDHEN and CDR2 SYDVKM. The CDR3 region has the DNA TGTGCCAGCAGTTTACCCCCAGGGACAGGGGGCTACGAGCAGTACTTC. Its translation: CASSLPPGTGGYEQYF.

The chain carries TRBV18 and TRBJ1-4; D call uncertain. The V and J ends lost 3 bases and 0 bases respectively, with 8 bases between them. This CDR3 region has 15 residues. CDR1 is KGHSH, CDR2 LQKENI, per germline. The CDR3: CASSPRRATNEKLFF. DNA for the CDR3: TGTGCCAGCTCACCCCGTCGCGCAACTAATGAAAAACTGTTTTTT.

CDR3 coding DNA: TGTGCCAGCACGAGGACTAGGGGAAATGAGCAGTTCTTC. Translated: CASTRTRGNEQFF. The rearrangement links TRBV28 to TRBJ2-1; TRBD2 matches 7 bases. Germline lookup yields CDR1 MDHEN and CDR2 SYDVKM. The CDR3 spans 13 residues. With V trimmed by 7 bases and J by 7 bases, 7 bases remained unmatched.

The chain has TRBV6-1 and TRBJ1-1, with D perhaps TRBD1 (6 bases). The V gene lost 8 bases and the J gene lost 5 bases, with 18 bases spanning the gap. The CDR3 is 14 residues long. Germline lookup yields CDR1 MNHNS and CDR2 SASEGT. The CDR3 nucleotides read TGTGCCAGCCAAAACAGGGCGAGTCGAACTGAAGCTTTCTTT. Its protein is CASQNRASRTEAFF.

The chain couples TRBV18 to TRBJ2-3; D is ambiguous. CDR1 and CDR2 from the germline V gene are KGHSH and LQKENI. Trimming took 6 bases from V and 4 from J, leaving 17 bases between them. This CDR3 comprises 15 residues. The CDR3 is CASSLDQKGSDTQYF. The CDR3 region has the DNA TGTGCCAGCTCTCTCGACCAGAAAGGGTCAGATACGCAGTATTTT.

The genes are TRBV4-3 and TRBJ2-2, with TRBD1 matching over 10 bases. Germline V gives CDR1 LGHNA, CDR2 YSLEER. After removal of 1 base from V and 6 bases from J, the junction contained 8 bases not matched to a gene. The CDR3 runs 17 residues. This CDR3 is CASSQVGTGVGAGELFF. The DNA for the CDR3 is TGCGCCAGCAGCCAAGTGGGGACAGGGGTTGGAGCCGGGGAGCTGTTTTTT.

The rearrangement uses TRBV9 and TRBJ2-5, with 8 bases that match TRBD1. J gave up 1 base and V 4 bases, and 3 bases lay outside the gene matches. This CDR3 comprises 14 residues. Looked up from germline, CDR1 is SGDLS and CDR2 is YYNGEE. The CDR3 spells CASSPQGAQETQYF. DNA of the CDR3: TGTGCCAGCAGCCCTCAGGGGGCCCAAGAGACCCAGTACTTC.

Here the CDR3 reads CASSQSLGVEEAGELFF. The CDR3 DNA sequence: TGCGCCAGCAGTCAATCGTTAGGGGTAGAGGAAGCCGGGGAGCTGTTTTTT. This chain uses TRBV23-1 with TRBJ2-2; D possibly corresponds to TRBD1 (5 bases). TRBV23-1 is identified as an open reading frame with a role that is uncertain. V lost 0 bases and J 6 bases, leaving 17 bases between the germline ends. The CDR3 runs 17 residues.

The gene calls are TRBV28 and TRBJ1-1; TRBD1 might be the D (6 bases). The CDR3 spans 12 residues. CDR1 and CDR2 (germline): MDHEN, SYDVKM. Trimming removed 7 bases at V and 4 bases at J, with 10 bases between. CDR3 sequence: CASNGGLTEAFF. Here the CDR3 DNA reads TGTGCCAGCAACGGGGGCCTCACTGAAGCTTTCTTT.

The CDR3 protein is CASSYSEETQYF. CDR3 nucleotide sequence: TGCGCCAGCAGCTATTCCGAAGAGACCCAGTACTTC. This rearrangement joins TRBV5-1 to TRBJ2-5; D is ambiguous. The length of the CDR3 is 12 residues. V lost 3 bases, J lost 3 bases, and 6 bases lay in between. Germline CDR1 and CDR2: SGHRS and YFSETQ. Supplemented by reference TRBV5-1 and TRBJ2-5, the full variable domain reads KAGVTQTPRYLIKTRGQQVTLSCSPISGHRSVSWYQQTPGQGLQFLFEYFSETQRNKGNFPGRFSGRQFSNSRSEMNVSTLELGDSALYLCASSYSEETQYFGPGTRLLVL.

The V and J genes are TRBV11-3 and TRBJ2-4; the match to TRBD1 covers 8 bases. CDR3 length: 15 residues. The trim removed 6 bases at V and 3 bases at J, leaving 7 bases unmatched. Germline lookup yields CDR1 SGHNT and CDR2 YENEEA. The CDR3 DNA follows: TGTGCCAGCAGTCCCCAGGGGGCCGGCAAAAACATTCAGTACTTC. It translates to CASSPQGAGKNIQYF.

The chain recombines TRBV11-2 with TRBJ1-5; TRBD1 matches at 7 bases. The junction had 5 bases not matched to a gene; V was cut back by 5 bases and J by 7 bases. In germline, CDR1 is SGHAT, CDR2 FQNNGV. The CDR3 is 13 amino acids. CDR3 amino acids: CASSPSDRQPQHF. Here the CDR3 DNA reads TGTGCCAGCAGCCCCTCGGACAGGCAGCCCCAGCATTTT. Full variable domain (outside the CDR3, taken from reference TRBV11-2 and TRBJ1-5): EAGVAQSPRYKIIEKRQSVAFWCNPISGHATLYWYQQILGQGPKLLIQFQNNGVVDDSQLPKDRFSAERLKGVDSTLKIQPAKLEDSAVYLCASSPSDRQPQHFGDGTRLSIL.

The genes are TRBV7-6 and TRBJ2-7; TRBD2 might be the D (7 bases). The CDR3 contains 15 residues. From germline, CDR1 is SGHVS and CDR2 FNYEAQ. Deletions cut 0 bases from V and 6 bases from J, with 15 bases between. This CDR3 is CASSLAGGRGSEQYF. The CDR3 DNA reads TGTGCCAGCAGCTTAGCGGGGGGGCGGGGGTCCGAGCAGTACTTC. Full variable domain (rest looked up from reference TRBV7-6 and TRBJ2-7): GAGVSQSPRYKVTKRGQDVALRCDPISGHVSLYWYRQALGQGPEFLTYFNYEAQQDKSGLPNDRFSAERPEGSISTLTIQRTEQRDSAMYRCASSLAGGRGSEQYFGPGTRLTVT.

The chain has TRBV5-1 and TRBJ2-1; a possible D gene is TRBD2 (5 bases). V dropped 0 bases and J dropped 5 bases, with 9 bases sitting between them. The CDR3 runs to 14 residues. Germline V lookup: CDR1 SGHRS, CDR2 YFSETQ. The CDR3 reads CASSLGAGNNEQFF. CDR3 coding DNA: TGCGCCAGCAGCTTGGGGGCCGGGAACAATGAGCAGTTCTTC. The full variable domain, rest sourced from reference TRBV5-1 and TRBJ2-1, is KAGVTQTPRYLIKTRGQQVTLSCSPISGHRSVSWYQQTPGQGLQFLFEYFSETQRNKGNFPGRFSGRQFSNSRSEMNVSTLELGDSALYLCASSLGAGNNEQFFGPGTRLTVL.

V usage is TRBV9 and J usage is TRBJ1-3, with D perhaps matching TRBD1 (5 bases). V was clipped by 0 bases and J by 0 bases, with 10 bases between them. This CDR3 contains 16 residues. Germline V gene lookup returns CDR1 SGDLS and CDR2 YYNGEE. The DNA of the CDR3 is TGTGCCAGCAGCGTAGTAGGGGCGAACTCTGGAAACACCATATATTTT. Translating gives CASSVVGANSGNTIYF.

The chain links TRBV7-2 to TRBJ2-1; 7 nucleotides agree with TRBD2. V trimming: 0 bases; J trimming: 8 bases; junction bases outside the gene matches: 7. CDR3 size: 15 residues. Germline assignment: CDR1 SGHTA and CDR2 FQGNSA. The CDR3 DNA follows: TGTGCCAGCAGCTTAGCGGGAGGGCCGATGTATGAGCAGTTCTTC. The encoded protein is CASSLAGGPMYEQFF. The full variable domain, rest sourced from reference TRBV7-2 and TRBJ2-1, is GAGVSQSPSNKVTEKGKDVELRCDPISGHTALYWYRQSLGQGLEFLIYFQGNSAPDKSGLPSDRFSAERTGGSVSTLTIQRTQQEDSAVYLCASSLAGGPMYEQFFGPGTRLTVL.

The V and J genes are TRBV20-1 and TRBJ2-5, with D uncertain. V lost 3 bases and J 5 bases, leaving 7 bases between the germline ends. Germline CDR1 reads DFQATT; CDR2 reads SNEGSKA (reference sequence). The CDR3 consists of 11 residues. The DNA of the CDR3 is TGCAGTGCTAGTAACTTGGAGACCCAGTACTTC. It translates to CSASNLETQYF.

This clone was detected only a few times. CDR3 sequence (DNA): TGTGCCAGCAGCGCAGGGAAAGAGACCCAGTACTTC. Protein product: CASSAGKETQYF. The chain employs TRBV25-1 and TRBJ2-5; D possibly corresponds to TRBD1 (5 bases). Germline assignment: CDR1 MGHDK and CDR2 SYGVNS. The V end lost 6 bases, the J end lost 3 bases, and 8 bases lay between the germline ends. There are 12 residues in the CDR3.

The chain couples TRBV29-1 to TRBJ2-7; 8 positions agree with TRBD1. After removal of 7 bases from V and 2 bases from J, the junction contained 7 bases not matched to a gene. The CDR3 has 13 residues. Germline loops: CDR1 SQVTM, CDR2 ANQGSEA. CDR3 sequence (DNA): TGCAGCGGGATGGACAGGGACACCTACGAGCAGTACTTC. Its translation: CSGMDRDTYEQYF.

This chain uses TRBV5-6 with TRBJ2-1; weak D call: TRBD1 (7 bases). From germline, CDR1 is SGHDT and CDR2 YYEEEE. The CDR3 extends over 17 amino acids. Trimming shortened V by 2 bases and J by 3 bases, and 18 bases separated the two germline ends. CDR3 loop: CASSFSIRGEFYNEQFF. Written as DNA, the CDR3 is TGTGCCAGCAGCTTTTCGATCAGGGGGGAGTTCTACAATGAGCAGTTCTTC.

The V gene is TRBV6-1, the J gene TRBJ2-7; D ambiguous. The CDR3 has 12 amino acids. Trimming stripped 1 base from V and 3 bases from J, with 4 bases between. The V gene's germline CDR1 is MNHNS and CDR2 SASEGT. The DNA of the CDR3 is TGTGCCAGCAGTGAAGTGGTCTACGAGCAGTACTTC. Encoded protein: CASSEVVYEQYF.

The V call is TRBV7-9, the J call TRBJ2-3; 9 bases line up with TRBD2. This CDR3 contains 18 residues. Germline V gene sequence: CDR1 SEHNR, CDR2 FQNEAQ (reference sequence). Trimming cost V 1 base and J 2 bases; bases outside gene matches: 10. The DNA of the CDR3 is TGTGCCAGCAGCTTAGGACGGGCGGGAGGGCCAAACACAGATACGCAGTATTTT. This gives the protein CASSLGRAGGPNTDTQYF.

The chain carries TRBV6-5 and TRBJ2-1; 7 bases line up with TRBD2. CDR3 length: 15 amino acids. In germline, CDR1 is MNHEY, CDR2 SVGAGI. V lost 6 bases to trimming and J lost 5 bases; unmatched junction nucleotides: 10. The DNA for the CDR3 is TGTGCCAGCAGATCCTGGCAGGGAGGGCACAATGAGCAGTTCTTC. Protein: CASRSWQGGHNEQFF.

V is TRBV27 and J is TRBJ2-2; unclear D gene. The CDR3 loop spans 15 amino acids. Germline V lookup: CDR1 MNHEY, CDR2 SMNVEV (reference sequence). The V gene lost 2 bases and the J gene lost 5 bases, with 12 bases spanning the gap. As DNA, the CDR3 is TGTGCCAGCAGTTTAAGTAGGGTCGGGACCGGGGAGCTGTTTTTT. Its translation: CASSLSRVGTGELFF.

The chain has TRBV7-8 and TRBJ1-2, with 7 nucleotides matching TRBD1. The CDR3 spans 15 residues. Germline values: CDR1 SGHVS, CDR2 FQNEAQ. V dropped 6 bases and J dropped 2; count of bases not matched to a gene: 9. The chain's CDR3 is CASSKTGTVNYGYTF. CDR3 in DNA: TGTGCCAGCAGTAAGACCGGGACAGTGAACTATGGCTACACCTTC.

This chain connects TRBV9 to TRBJ2-5; weak D call: TRBD1 (5 bases). Looked up from germline, CDR1 is SGDLS and CDR2 is YYNGEE. The CDR3 sequence is 15 residues long. V was shortened by 3 bases and J by 1 base, with 13 bases between the two germline ends. Written as DNA, the CDR3 is TGTGCCAGCAGCGCGGGTGGGGCAATCCAAGAGACCCAGTACTTC. Translating it yields CASSAGGAIQETQYF.

The J gene is TRBJ1-1, the V gene TRBV2, with a tentative D call TRBD1 (5 bases). The V end lost 6 bases, the J end lost 1 base, and 9 bases lay between the germline ends. CDR3 size: 13 residues. Germline CDR1 reads SNHLY; CDR2 reads FYNNEI. The CDR3 spells CASSYDRNTEAFF. The CDR3, as DNA: TGTGCCAGCAGCTACGACAGGAACACTGAAGCTTTCTTT. Using reference TRBV2 and TRBJ1-1 for the parts outside the CDR3, the full variable domain is EPEVTQTPSHQVTQMGQEVILRCVPISNHLYFYWYRQILGQKVEFLVSFYNNEISEKSEIFDDQFSVERPDGSNFTLKIRSTKLEDSAMYFCASSYDRNTEAFFGQGTRLTVV.

This clone was picked up a small number of times. In nucleotides, the CDR3 is TGTGCCAGCAGTGGAAAACAGGGAAATCAGCCCCAGCATTTT. The encoded protein is CASSGKQGNQPQHF. The rearrangement uses TRBV2 and TRBJ1-5, with D perhaps TRBD1 (6 bases). Germline assignment: CDR1 SNHLY and CDR2 FYNNEI. V was shortened by 4 bases and J by 4 bases, with 11 bases between the two germline ends. The CDR3 sequence is 14 residues long.

The chain uses TRBV27 and TRBJ1-2; D not certain. CDR1 MNHEY and CDR2 SMNVEV come from the germline V gene (reference sequence). V was shortened by 2 bases and J by 7 bases, with 14 bases between the two germline ends. CDR3 length: 14 amino acids. The CDR3 nucleotides read TGTGCCAGCAGTTTAACCCCCGTAGGGATTGGCTACACCTTC. This gives the protein CASSLTPVGIGYTF.

The rearrangement uses TRBV7-9 and TRBJ2-7; D unclear. This CDR3 region has 14 residues. V was cut by 4 bases and J by 2 bases, with 12 bases left in between. The germline V gene encodes CDR1 SEHNR and CDR2 FQNEAQ (reference sequence). The CDR3: CASSSDSWPYEQYF. The CDR3 nucleotides read TGTGCCAGCAGCTCTGACTCTTGGCCCTACGAGCAGTACTTC.

This clone is a singleton in its sample. The chain uses TRBV25-1 and TRBJ1-1, with TRBD1 as a possible D gene (6 bases). V was trimmed by 4 bases and J by 2 bases, leaving 17 bases between them. This CDR3 is 16 amino acids long. Looked up from germline, CDR1 is MGHDK and CDR2 is SYGVNS. The CDR3 region has the DNA TGTGCCAGCAGTGCTAAGGGGGTCAGAAGAAACACTGAAGCTTTCTTT. It codes for CASSAKGVRRNTEAFF.

The chain has TRBV19 and TRBJ2-5; TRBD2 matches 8 bases. Germline V CDR1 and CDR2: LNHDA, SQIVND (reference sequence). Trimming at V came to 4 bases and at J to 0 bases, leaving 7 bases not matched to a gene. This CDR3 contains 16 residues. The CDR3 spells CASSTKRGMYQETQYF. The DNA for the CDR3 is TGTGCCAGTAGTACAAAGCGGGGGATGTACCAAGAGACCCAGTACTTC.